This TCR beta chain was sequenced in a study of T cells in Graves' hyperthyroidism and ophthalmopathy. TCR beta CDR3 sequences were amplified from RNA transcripts. First-round RT-PCR with HTBI primers amplified the TCR CDR3 region. One entry per CDR3 protein, called by TCRdb with MiXCR from the multiplex PCR reads. The profile covers some 600,000 distinct CDR3 sequences, with around 13% appearing a single time and roughly 5.7% taken by the ten largest. Trimming took 4 bases from V and 10 from J; bases not matched to a gene: 19. Germline CDR1 and CDR2: LNHDA and SQIVND (reference sequence). The CDR3 contains 18 residues. This clonotype was counted ten times or more.

The sample consisted of blood. The TCR was taken from a woman aged 25-40 years with Graves' hyperthyroidism that later progressed to Graves' ophthalmopathy. The V gene is TRBV19, the J gene TRBJ1-6, with 7 bases identical to TRBD1. For the CDR3, the DNA is TGTGCCAGTAGTACGATCTGGACAGGAAAAGATGGACTATCACCCCTCCACTTT. This translates into CASSTIWTGKDGLSPLHF.